This is a list of T cell receptor beta chains from one sample in a study of blood T cell repertoires in COVID-19. Profiled with immunoSEQ multiplex PCR; TCRdb holds only in-frame clones, not every one. The sample lists 98,000 or so clones, about 79% occurring once. Sequencing was carried out using peripheral blood. Receptor source: a woman of 80 years or more with active or convalescent COVID-19. Each CDR3 is given without its conserved first and last residue. D genes are given only for firm matches.

J	D	V	CDR3
TRBJ1-2	NA	TRBV6-5	ASSYGTSGYT
TRBJ1-6	TRBD1	TRBV28	ASSETGTGGSPLH
TRBJ2-3	NA	TRBV5-1	ASSSLGGGPADTQY
TRBJ2-7	TRBD2	TRBV10-1	ASSEPTTSGSWYEQY
TRBJ1-1	NA	TRBV5-5	ASSLGPMGGDTEAF
TRBJ2-3	NA	TRBV20-1	SASGLAYTQY
TRBJ1-4	NA	TRBV29-1	SAGTRGEKLF
TRBJ2-7	TRBD1	TRBV5-5	ASRKPGTASNEQY
TRBJ2-1	TRBD1	TRBV7-7	ASSLGQGKDEQF
TRBJ1-6	NA	TRBV6-6	ASRRGAGSPLH
TRBJ1-2	TRBD1	TRBV9	ASSKGQGDGYT
TRBJ1-5	NA	TRBV7-8	ASSPVVRVREQPQH
TRBJ2-7	NA	TRBV10-3	AISSRDTAYEQY
TRBJ2-3	TRBD1	TRBV5-8	ASSSGQGGPSTDTQY
TRBJ1-1	NA	TRBV19	ASATDYYTEAF
TRBJ1-2	NA	TRBV4-2	ASSQDKGVNYGYT
TRBJ1-3	NA	TRBV19	ASSIVVGNTIY
TRBJ1-2	NA	TRBV27	ASSSRQNSPINYGYT
TRBJ1-1	NA	TRBV7-9	ASSFAGRRTEAF
TRBJ1-1	NA	TRBV21-1	ASTPTGGMNTEAF
TRBJ1-4	NA	TRBV28	ASSLGQGYNEKLF
TRBJ2-2	NA	TRBV2	ASSEVQRGLF
TRBJ2-2	NA	TRBV19	ASSPGGGGDTGELF
TRBJ2-1	TRBD2	TRBV4-3	ASSRTTGTSGRYNEQF
TRBJ1-4	NA	TRBV29-1	SVRPGATNEKLF
TRBJ2-7	NA	TRBV14	ASSPHHSRYEQY
TRBJ2-5	TRBD2	TRBV24-1	ATSDLGGGPDSETQY
TRBJ1-2	TRBD1	TRBV12-3/TRBV12-4	ASSLDRGVS
TRBJ2-5	NA	TRBV5-6	ASSPLIEQETQY
TRBJ1-2	TRBD1	TRBV6-5	ASSYGTGVGYT
TRBJ1-3	NA	TRBV18	ASSPPQGPSGNTIY
TRBJ2-1	TRBD1	TRBV5-1	ASSTTGGSYNEQF
TRBJ1-1	NA	TRBV9	ASSVDGRGEAF
TRBJ1-2	NA	TRBV28	ASSFRVGVYGYT
TRBJ1-1	NA	TRBV2	ASTLGRAITEAF
TRBJ1-2	NA	TRBV6-5	ASSYSAGNYGYT
TRBJ2-7	TRBD1	TRBV9	ASSPRDSSYEQY
TRBJ2-5	NA	TRBV18	ASSPYGGYQETQY
TRBJ2-5	NA	TRBV5-4	ASSPQLRGRETQY
TRBJ2-7	TRBD2	TRBV5-1	ASSLGTTGYEQY
TRBJ1-1	NA	TRBV4-3	ASSQEEHTGDEAF
TRBJ2-2	TRBD2	TRBV19	ASSQIGRNTGELF
TRBJ1-1	NA	TRBV3-1/TRBV3-2	ASSQARGTEAF
TRBJ1-4	NA	TRBV18	ASSPRRDNEKLF
TRBJ1-5	TRBD1	TRBV2	ASSATGQGGQPQH